One and the same sample provided the 5 T cell receptor beta chains below, sequenced in a study of cytomegalovirus exposure and HLA in healthy donors. The PCR had 60 Vbeta and 13 Jbeta primers. TCRdb's table, derived via immunoSEQ multiplex PCR, lists solely in-frame clones and lacks some. The sample holds some 210,000 clones, approximately 82% seen once. Sequencing was done on a sample of PBMCs. The receptors derive from a male donor in good health and CMV-seronegative.

This chain connects TRBV25-1 to TRBJ1-2; D is unresolved. The CDR3 is made up of 12 amino acids. With 3 bases removed from V and 8 bases from J, the gap between germline ends came to 10 bases. Germline V gives CDR1 MGHDK, CDR2 SYGVNS. CDR3 region: CASSEGIRGYTF. The CDR3 DNA follows: TGTGCCAGCAGTGAGGGTATCAGGGGCTACACCTTC.

This clone was seen a handful of times. The rearrangement links TRBV7-2 to TRBJ2-3; TRBD1 matches 8 bases. After removal of 5 bases from V and 2 bases from J, the junction contained 6 bases not matched to a gene. The V gene's germline CDR1 is SGHTA and CDR2 FQGNSA. CDR3 length: 15 residues. The CDR3: CASSPQGAATDTQYF. Here the CDR3 DNA reads TGTGCCAGCAGCCCCCAGGGGGCCGCCACAGATACGCAGTATTTT.

The chain links TRBV5-1 to TRBJ2-7; D perhaps matches TRBD1 (6 bases). Germline CDR1 reads SGHRS; CDR2 reads YFSETQ. V was pared by 5 bases and J by 5 bases, with 17 bases between. The CDR3 runs 14 residues. The CDR3 loop is CASSDWAGDDEQYF. DNA for the CDR3: TGCGCCAGCAGTGACTGGGCAGGGGACGACGAGCAGTACTTC.

In DNA, the CDR3 is TGTGCCAGCAGTCTTAGCGGTCGCGCCTACAATGAGCAGTTCTTC. Protein product: CASSLSGRAYNEQFF. This chain links TRBV6-5 with TRBJ2-1; TRBD2 might be the D (6 bases). Deletions cut 5 bases from V and 2 bases from J, with 13 bases between. Germline CDR1 is MNHEY and CDR2 is SVGAGI. The CDR3 has 15 amino acids.

This clone has just a few counts. The chain carries TRBV19 and TRBJ2-7; 9 positions agree with TRBD1. The V gene's germline CDR1 is LNHDA and CDR2 SQIVND (reference sequence). The CDR3 runs to 16 residues. The V and J ends lost 5 bases and 4 bases, in that order; junction bases with no gene match: 12. The CDR3 spells CASSPRTGQGMYEQYF. CDR3 coding DNA: TGTGCCAGTAGTCCCAGGACGGGACAGGGAATGTACGAGCAGTACTTC.